Included here is one T cell receptor (beta chain) sequence, with context. This entry comes from a study of blood T cell repertoires in COVID-19. Across the whole study: Italy, Spain and the United States were the sources of the convalescent and acute COVID-19 samples. Sample material is recorded as cDNA or gDNA derived from T cells, B-cell-depleted T cells, or PBMCs.

The CDR3 runs to 13 residues. Trimming removed 1 base at V and 6 bases at J, with 7 bases between. Germline assignment: CDR1 SEHNR and CDR2 FQNEAQ (reference sequence). As processed by the authors: Reference gene primer amplification in the assay estimated nucleated cell counts. Libraries were prepared by immunoSEQ multiplex PCR; TCRdb keeps only in-frame clonotypes and omits some of them. D and trimming come from the DNA, and the V and J calls and clone size come from that table. This sample has over 45,000 clones, with 80% to 90% found just once. This chain joins TRBV7-9 and TRBJ1-5; possibly TRBD1 for D (6 bases). The sequence was collected from an elderly woman with acute or convalescent COVID-19. Sequencing was performed on peripheral blood. The CDR3 sequence is CASSLEQGQPQHF. The CDR3 nucleotides read TGTGCCAGCAGCTTAGAACAGGGTCAGCCCCAGCATTTT. Variable domain in full (rest from reference TRBV7-9 and TRBJ1-5): DTGVSQNPRHKITKRGQNVTFRCDPISEHNRLYWYRQTLGQGPEFLTYFQNEAQLEKSRLLSDRFSAERPKGSFSTLEIQRTEQGDSAMYLCASSLEQGQPQHFGDGTRLSIL.